Listed below are T cell receptor beta chains from one sample, sequenced in a study of prognosis after radiotherapy for stage I lung cancer. TCRdb processed the multiplex PCR reads anew with MiXCR; each CDR3 protein has one entry. This sample carries more than 15,000 distinct CDR3 sequences, roughly 45% of them seen once, and the ten largest clones take about two fifths. The sample in question was PBMCs, obtained before or after stereotactic body radiation therapy (not recorded which). These receptors were taken from a donor aged 50 or older with non-small cell lung cancer. Each CDR3 is given with its conserved first and last residue. D genes are given only for firm matches. Clone sizes are given selectively: once, few, many, or a class where the clone is expanded.

J gene,V gene,clone size,D gene,CDR3 protein,CDR3 DNA
TRBJ2-3,TRBV30,NA,NA,CAWSVSSSTDTQYF,TGTGCCTGGAGTGTTAGTTCTAGCACAGATACGCAGTATTTT
TRBJ2-4,TRBV20-1,NA,TRBD1,CSAVQGVDGKNIQYF,TGCAGTGCTGTGCAGGGGGTTGACGGCAAAAACATTCAGTACTTC
TRBJ2-7,TRBV4-2,many,NA,CASSQNYEQYF,TGTGCCAGCAGCCAAAATTACGAGCAGTACTTC
TRBJ2-7,TRBV12-3/TRBV12-4,medium-sized,NA,CASSARSYEQYF,TGTGCCAGCAGTGCCCGCTCCTACGAGCAGTACTTC
TRBJ2-1,TRBV19,NA,TRBD1,CASSWGQGYNHQFF,TGTGCCAGTAGTTGGGGACAGGGATACAATCATCAGTTCTTC
TRBJ2-1,TRBV6-1,NA,NA,CASSSISYNEQFF,TGTGCCAGCAGTAGTATCTCCTACAATGAGCAGTTCTTC
TRBJ2-7,TRBV28,many,TRBD1,CASSFHGTGGDEQYF,TGTGCCAGCAGTTTTCACGGGACAGGGGGAGACGAGCAGTACTTC
TRBJ2-5,TRBV5-1,many,NA,CASSLGGRYRQETQYF,TGCGCCAGCAGCTTGGGGGGACGGTATCGCCAAGAGACCCAGTACTTC
TRBJ2-6,TRBV6-1,medium-sized,NA,CASSEIGASGANVLTF,TGTGCCAGCAGTGAAATCGGGGCTTCTGGGGCCAACGTCCTGACTTTC
TRBJ2-1,TRBV27,NA,NA,CASRRGWDEHFF,TGCGCCAGTAGGCGGGGCTGGGATGAGCATTTCTTC
TRBJ2-5,TRBV20-1,NA,TRBD2,CSALREDQETQYF,TGCAGTGCCCTGCGGGAGGACCAAGAGACCCAGTACTTC
TRBJ2-7,TRBV5-1,many,TRBD1,CASRAGQGPGEQYF,TGCGCCAGCAGGGCGGGACAGGGGCCCGGCGAGCAGTACTTC
TRBJ1-2,TRBV18,many,NA,CASSPPGAAGYTF,TGTGCCAGCTCACCACCGGGGGCCGCTGGCTACACCTTC
TRBJ1-2,TRBV6-2/TRBV6-3,medium-sized,TRBD1,CASTTRGATGGLPYGYTF,TGTGCCAGCACCACCCGAGGGGCGACAGGGGGCCTCCCCTATGGCTACACCTTC